One T cell receptor beta chain is described in this entry. The CDR3 runs to 17 residues. CDR1 and CDR2 (germline): SGHNT, YENEEA. The V and J ends lost 0 bases and 0 bases respectively, with 12 bases between them. Those enrolled in Seattle joined during active infection and were followed longitudinally afterward. The repertoire was sequenced with immunoSEQ multiplex PCR; TCRdb's copy has only in-frame clones and lacks some. The sample lists about 82,000 clones, about 73% seen once, with roughly 38% in the top ten. These data originate in a study of blood T cell repertoires in COVID-19. The source is a man between 60 and 75 years old with COVID-19, enrolled during active disease. V usage is TRBV11-3 and J usage is TRBJ2-1; D is uncertain. The sample comprised peripheral blood. CDR3 protein: CASSLEATRSSYNEQFF. CDR3 in DNA: TGTGCCAGCAGCTTAGAGGCTACCCGGAGCTCCTACAATGAGCAGTTCTTC.